This TCR beta chain comes out of a study of blood T cell repertoires in COVID-19. J gave up 7 bases and V 9 bases, and 6 bases lay outside the gene matches. Germline loops: CDR1 SNHLY, CDR2 FYNNEI. This CDR3 is built from 12 residues. TCRdb's copy holds only in-frame clones and misses some; the assay was immunoSEQ multiplex PCR. Of about 360,000 clones listed, about 87% are singletons. The participants were between about 18 and 90 years old and came from some 23 US areas. The sequence derives from a man aged 25 to 45 who had recovered from COVID-19. This rearrangement joins TRBV2 to TRBJ1-1; TRBD1 matches at 9 bases. The specimen sequenced was PBMCs or T cells enriched from blood (not recorded which). Here the CDR3 reads CASSGTGNEAFF. The CDR3 DNA is TGTGCCAGTTCCGGGACAGGGAATGAAGCTTTCTTT.